This TCR beta chain was identified in a study of blood T cells in healthy people across ages. Study-level results: While age rose, TCR beta diversity per million T cells dropped in a roughly linear way. Any conclusive comparison of naive versus antigen-experienced cells was prevented by using unsorted PBMCs.

With respect to this clonotype: Its antigen is undetermined.

This CDR3 comprises 15 residues. CDR1 is SGHTA and CDR2 is FQGNSA in the germline V gene. The junction had 3 bases not matched to a gene; V was cut back by 2 bases and J by 0 bases. Next came a second PCR, run for about 7 to 12 cycles, which used a sample-barcoded 5' primer along with a J-beta primer mix. TCRdb reanalysed the 5' RACE reads using MiXCR and keeps one entry per CDR3 protein. The repertoire holds some 790,000 distinct CDR3 sequences, with 25% to 30% as singletons. Healthy individuals of Caucasian origin from Russia, aged 6 to 90, served as donors. The sample, about 10 milliliters of peripheral blood, was drawn from each donor.

Material: blood. J is TRBJ1-1 and V is TRBV7-2; 7 nucleotides match TRBD1. This clonotype originated in a woman of 80 years or more in good health. CDR3 DNA sequence: TGTGCCAGCAGCTTATTTCAGGGGGTGAACACTGAAGCTTTCTTT. Its translation is CASSLFQGVNTEAFF.